This T cell receptor beta chain was sequenced for a study of molecular identifiers for immune sequencing clone quantification. Notes on the study in general: Spiked-in Jurkat TCR RNA corresponding to one cell was reported as detectable against approximately 1 million naive cells. Clonotypes surpassing 20 RNA copies contained over 98% of effector molecules, versus under 1% in naive cells.

One entry per CDR3 protein results from TCRdb running MiXCR on the PCR reads. Of roughly 320,000 distinct CDR3 sequences listed, about 23% are singletons. A CD8+CD4-CCR7+CD45RA+ gate was used to sort naive CD8 T cells. A few counts support this clonotype. Its antigen is currently unknown. Trimming removed 5 bases from V and 7 bases from J, with 18 bases in between. CDR1 and CDR2 (germline): MNHEY, SVGEGT. The length of the CDR3 is 14 residues. The chain recombines TRBV6-2 or TRBV6-3 with TRBJ2-7, with D maybe TRBD1 (6 bases). Sequencing was done on a sample of naive CD8+ T cells from blood, with Jurkat cell RNA spiked in. The subset is: FACS-sorted CD8+CD4-CCR7+CD45RA+ naive T cells. This TCR was recovered from a human donor in good health. Some libraries in this study had Jurkat cell RNA spiked in. The CDR3 here is CASSQQGPLWEQYF. The CDR3 bases are TGTGCCAGCAGTCAACAGGGCCCTTTATGGGAGCAGTACTTC.